The 10 T cell receptor beta chains listed next were all sequenced from one sample in a study of cytomegalovirus exposure and HLA in healthy donors. The PCR employed 60 Vbeta primers together with 13 Jbeta primers. Profiling relied on immunoSEQ multiplex PCR, and the TCRdb table lists in-frame clones only, not all of them. The sample yields over 100,000 clones, 8.9% seen once. The sequencing sample was made of PBMCs. Receptor source: a woman between 35 and 50 years old in good health and CMV-seropositive.

The sample holds a few counts of this clone. The chain couples TRBV7-4 to TRBJ1-2, with TRBD1 as a possible D gene (6 bases). With 2 bases removed from V and 8 bases from J, the gap between germline ends came to 12 bases. Germline-derived CDR1 and CDR2 are SGHVT and SQSDAQ. CDR3 length equals 13 residues. The CDR3 region has the DNA TGTGCCAGCAGCTTACAGGGGCCGAGGGGCTACACCTTC. Protein sequence: CASSLQGPRGYTF.

This clone has more than one count but fewer than ten. CDR3: CASNLQGRAETQYF. The CDR3 DNA reads as TGTGCCAGCAACCTACAGGGAAGGGCCGAGACCCAGTACTTC. This chain uses TRBV5-4 with TRBJ2-5; a weak D match, TRBD1 (6 bases). V was shortened by 6 bases and J by 5 bases, with 17 bases between the two germline ends. The CDR3 is made up of 14 amino acids. Germline CDR1 reads SGHNT; CDR2 reads YYREEE (reference sequence).

The chain uses TRBV5-1 and TRBJ2-5; weak D call: TRBD2 (6 bases). Trimming took off 0 bases at V and 4 bases at J, with 10 bases between the two ends. The V gene's germline CDR1 is SGHRS and CDR2 YFSETQ. The CDR3 is 14 residues long. The CDR3 here is CASSLVGRGETQYF. CDR3 sequence (DNA): TGCGCCAGCAGCTTGGTCGGGAGAGGAGAGACCCAGTACTTC.

The J gene is TRBJ2-5, the V gene TRBV5-1; D is perhaps TRBD1 (5 bases). V was pared by 2 bases and J by 1 base, with 9 bases between. Germline loops: CDR1 SGHRS, CDR2 YFSETQ. This CDR3 region has 14 residues. CDR3 in amino acids: CASSFQGSQETQYF. CDR3 coding DNA: TGCGCCAGCAGCTTTCAGGGATCCCAAGAGACCCAGTACTTC. Full variable domain (rest looked up from reference TRBV5-1 and TRBJ2-5): KAGVTQTPRYLIKTRGQQVTLSCSPISGHRSVSWYQQTPGQGLQFLFEYFSETQRNKGNFPGRFSGRQFSNSRSEMNVSTLELGDSALYLCASSFQGSQETQYFGPGTRLLVL.

The chain combines TRBV7-6 with TRBJ2-7, with 11 bases aligning to TRBD2. The V gene's germline CDR1 is SGHVS and CDR2 FNYEAQ. The CDR3 covers 15 residues. The ends lost 1 base at V and 6 bases at J; junction bases unmatched: 5. In DNA, the CDR3 is TGTGCCAGCAGCTTAGTTCTAGCGGGGGGTGCCGAGCAGTACTTC. Its protein product is CASSLVLAGGAEQYF.

V gene TRBV4-2 combines with J gene TRBJ1-2, with 8 bases matching TRBD1. The CDR3 extends over 15 amino acids. Germline values: CDR1 LGHNA, CDR2 YNFKEQ. V shed 0 bases and J 7 bases; nucleotides not matched to a gene: 7. In DNA form, the CDR3 reads TGTGCCAGCAGCCAAGAAGGCCAGGGGGCGGGTGGCTACACCTTC. This codes for CASSQEGQGAGGYTF.

The sample holds a few counts of this clone. The J gene is TRBJ2-3, the V gene TRBV5-1; TRBD2 matches 9 bases. The ends lost 2 bases at V and 2 bases at J; junction bases unmatched: 6. The CDR3 contains 16 residues. CDR1 is SGHRS and CDR2 is YFSETQ in the germline V gene. CDR3 nucleotide sequence: TGCGCCAGCAGCTTCACTCTAGCGGGGATCACAGATACGCAGTATTTT. Translating it yields CASSFTLAGITDTQYF.

The gene calls are TRBV19 and TRBJ1-5, with 8 bases aligning to TRBD1. The CDR3 is 11 amino acids. J lost 12 bases, V lost 10 bases, and 8 bases had no gene match. Per germline, CDR1 LNHDA and CDR2 SQIVND (reference sequence). The CDR3 region is CATRGGQGQHF. The CDR3 DNA reads as TGTGCCACTAGGGGAGGACAGGGCCAGCATTTT. Looking up the rest from reference TRBV19 and TRBJ1-5 gives the full variable domain: DGGITQSPKYLFRKEGQNVTLSCEQNLNHDAMYWYRQDPGQGLRLIYYSQIVNDFQKGDIAEGYSVSREKKESFPLTVTSAQKNPTAFYLCATRGGQGQHFGDGTRLSIL.

This clone has more than one count but fewer than ten. This sequence joins TRBV2 and TRBJ2-3; D may be TRBD1 (6 bases). The CDR3 consists of 16 residues. V was trimmed by 7 bases and J by 5 bases, leaving 22 bases between them. The germline V gene has CDR1 SNHLY and CDR2 FYNNEI. CDR3 region: CASNGGTAGVLDTQYF. The CDR3 coding sequence is TGTGCCAGCAATGGTGGGACGGCAGGGGTCTTAGATACGCAGTATTTT.

This clone occurred a few times. J is TRBJ1-1 and V is TRBV6-5; 8 bases are a match to TRBD1. The CDR3 sequence is 14 residues long. After removal of 2 bases from V and 6 bases from J, the junction contained 5 bases not matched to a gene. Germline V gene data show CDR1 as MNHEY and CDR2 as SVGAGI. CDR3 in DNA: TGTGCCAGCAGTTACATGACAGGGGTATCTGAAGCTTTCTTT. The encoded protein is CASSYMTGVSEAFF.